This TCR beta chain stems from a study of cytotoxic CD8 clonotypes in ibrutinib-treated CLL. Across the whole study: Sequenced samples delivered averages of some 260,000 productive templates and 90,000 or so productive rearrangements. General study results and limits: Age-matched healthy donor levels were exceeded by baseline clonality, which tracked circulating CD8+ T-cell counts.

Worth noting for this clone: What it binds is unknown.

Sequencing used immunoSEQ multiplex PCR; TCRdb keeps in-frame clones, though not all of them. The data show 65,000 to 95,000 clones, with about 82% seen just once and around 5% held by the top ten. The CDR3 covers 15 residues. Germline CDR1 and CDR2: MDHEN and SYDVKM. V gave up 2 bases and J gave up 0 bases, with 8 bases separating them. This chain links TRBV28 with TRBJ1-3; tentative D call: TRBD1 (5 bases). This sequence originates from a human donor with chronic lymphocytic leukemia. The specimen comprised PBMCs, sampled before ibrutinib treatment. The CDR3 nucleotides are TGTGCCAGCAGTTTAGGAACAGGCTCTGGAAACACCATATATTTT. Protein sequence: CASSLGTGSGNTIYF.